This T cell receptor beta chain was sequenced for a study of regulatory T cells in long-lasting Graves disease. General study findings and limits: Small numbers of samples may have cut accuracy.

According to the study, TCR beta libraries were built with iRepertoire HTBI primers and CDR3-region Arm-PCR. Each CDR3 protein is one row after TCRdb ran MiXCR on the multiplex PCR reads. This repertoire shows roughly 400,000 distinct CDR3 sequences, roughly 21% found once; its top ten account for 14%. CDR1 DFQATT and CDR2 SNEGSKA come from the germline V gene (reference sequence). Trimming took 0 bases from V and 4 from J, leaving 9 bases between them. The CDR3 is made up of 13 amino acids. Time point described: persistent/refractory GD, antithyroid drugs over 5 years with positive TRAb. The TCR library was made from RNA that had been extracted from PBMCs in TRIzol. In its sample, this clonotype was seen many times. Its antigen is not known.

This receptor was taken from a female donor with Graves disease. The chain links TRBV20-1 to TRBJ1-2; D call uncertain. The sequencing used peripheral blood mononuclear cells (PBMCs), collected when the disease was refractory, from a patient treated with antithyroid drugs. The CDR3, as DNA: TGCAGTGCTAGAGACGGGTTGGGCTATGGCTACACCTTC. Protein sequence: CSARDGLGYGYTF.